Listed below are T cell receptor beta chains from one sample, sequenced in a study of OX40 agonist ivuxolimab in advanced cancers. This table comes from immunoSEQ multiplex PCR, and its TCRdb copy is limited to in-frame clones, with some not included. The sample contains over 30,000 clones, approximately 82% of which appear only once. Sample: CD4+ or CD8+ T cells sorted from blood, taken in a trial of the OX40 agonist ivuxolimab. The receptors were gathered from an adult with an advanced solid tumor such as melanoma, head and neck, liver or kidney cancer. CDR3s include the opening cysteine and the closing phenylalanine or tryptophan. Each record gives: J gene, V gene, D gene, clone size, CDR3 length, CDR3 protein, CDR3 DNA. A D gene is named only where the DNA matches it firmly. Not every row has a clone size; where given, it reads once, few, many or a size class.

J gene: TRBJ2-7; V gene: TRBV5-6; D gene: TRBD2; clone size: -; CDR3 length: 14; CDR3 protein: CASSGTGGSYEQYF; CDR3 DNA: TGTGCCAGCAGTGGGACGGGAGGATCCTACGAGCAGTACTTC
J gene: TRBJ2-1; V gene: TRBV25-1; D gene: TRBD2; clone size: -; CDR3 length: 15; CDR3 protein: CASRAGGPGSNEQFF; CDR3 DNA: TGTGCCTCCCGGGCGGGGGGGCCAGGGAGCAATGAGCAGTTCTTC
J gene: TRBJ2-2; V gene: TRBV19; D gene: TRBD2; clone size: -; CDR3 length: 19; CDR3 protein: CASRRLAGGGISNTGELFF; CDR3 DNA: TGTGCCAGTCGCCGACTAGCGGGAGGTGGCATTTCGAACACCGGGGAGCTGTTTTTT
J gene: TRBJ1-1; V gene: TRBV7-3; D gene: -; clone size: -; CDR3 length: 13; CDR3 protein: CASSLTGNTEAFF; CDR3 DNA: TGTGCCAGCAGCTTAACCGGGAACACTGAAGCTTTCTTT
J gene: TRBJ1-6; V gene: TRBV5-1; D gene: -; clone size: few; CDR3 length: 13; CDR3 protein: CASSVDKDSPLHF; CDR3 DNA: TGCGCCAGCAGCGTCGATAAGGATTCACCCCTCCACTTT
J gene: TRBJ2-6; V gene: TRBV6-6; D gene: -; clone size: once; CDR3 length: 14; CDR3 protein: CASRPGSGANVLTF; CDR3 DNA: TGTGCCAGTCGTCCTGGCTCTGGGGCCAACGTCCTGACTTTC
J gene: TRBJ1-3; V gene: TRBV6-5; D gene: -; clone size: -; CDR3 length: 15; CDR3 protein: CASTLDFHSGNTIYF; CDR3 DNA: TGTGCCAGCACCTTGGACTTCCACTCTGGAAACACCATATATTTT
J gene: TRBJ2-2; V gene: TRBV6-5; D gene: -; clone size: -; CDR3 length: 14; CDR3 protein: CASSRRLNTGELFF; CDR3 DNA: TGTGCCAGCAGTCGACGGTTGAACACCGGGGAGCTGTTTTTT
J gene: TRBJ1-1; V gene: TRBV7-2; D gene: -; clone size: -; CDR3 length: 14; CDR3 protein: CASSLTAMNTEAFF; CDR3 DNA: TGTGCCAGCAGCTTAACTGCTATGAACACTGAAGCTTTCTTT
J gene: TRBJ2-1; V gene: TRBV7-9; D gene: -; clone size: -; CDR3 length: 15; CDR3 protein: CASSLGGLGGDEQFF; CDR3 DNA: TGTGCCAGCAGCTTAGGAGGGTTGGGGGGCGATGAGCAGTTCTTC
J gene: TRBJ2-3; V gene: TRBV7-8; D gene: -; clone size: once; CDR3 length: 13; CDR3 protein: CASSPYSTDTQYF; CDR3 DNA: TGTGCCAGCAGCCCTTACAGTACAGATACGCAGTATTTT
J gene: TRBJ1-2; V gene: TRBV7-2; D gene: TRBD1; clone size: -; CDR3 length: 15; CDR3 protein: CASSLGGQGRYGYTF; CDR3 DNA: TGTGCCAGCAGCTTAGGGGGACAGGGAAGGTATGGCTACACCTTC
J gene: TRBJ1-2; V gene: TRBV5-1; D gene: TRBD1; clone size: -; CDR3 length: 13; CDR3 protein: CASSSQTGFGYTF; CDR3 DNA: TGCGCCAGCAGCTCACAGACAGGGTTTGGCTACACCTTC